These 30 T cell receptor beta chains originate from one sample sequenced in a study of blood T cell repertoires in COVID-19. TCRdb keeps only in-frame clones here, not all; method: immunoSEQ multiplex PCR. Here the sample spans about 300,000 clones, around 90% being singletons. The material sequenced was peripheral blood. The receptors stem from a woman younger than 45 with COVID-19, enrolled during active disease.

The rearrangement links TRBV5-4 to TRBJ1-1; D is ambiguous. V lost 4 bases to trimming and J lost 0 bases, with 7 bases between them. The germline V gene encodes CDR1 SGHNT and CDR2 YYREEE (reference sequence). The CDR3 spans 13 residues. The DNA of the CDR3 is TGTGCCAGCAGCGCCCAGATGAACACTGAAGCTTTCTTT. This sequence encodes CASSAQMNTEAFF.

This chain links TRBV6-6 with TRBJ2-3, with D tentatively TRBD2 (5 bases). The V and J ends lost 2 bases and 2 bases respectively, with 5 bases between them. The CDR3 totals 13 residues. Germline V CDR1 and CDR2: MNHNY, SVGAGI (reference sequence). The CDR3 loop is CASSYRDTDTQYF. The CDR3, as DNA: TGTGCCAGCAGTTACCGGGACACAGATACGCAGTATTTT.

The chain joins TRBV7-2 to TRBJ2-5, with TRBD2 identical over 8 bases. The junction had 7 bases not matched to a gene; V was cut back by 2 bases and J by 5 bases. The CDR3 loop spans 15 amino acids. Looked up from germline, CDR1 is SGHTA and CDR2 is FQGNSA. The CDR3 sequence is CASSLQRGRGETQYF. CDR3 DNA: TGTGCCAGCAGCTTACAGCGGGGGCGGGGGGAGACCCAGTACTTC.

The rearrangement joins TRBV7-9 to TRBJ1-5; TRBD1 agrees at 7 bases. The ends lost 4 bases at V and 0 bases at J; junction bases unmatched: 9. This CDR3 contains 17 residues. In germline, CDR1 is SEHNR, CDR2 FQNEAQ (reference sequence). CDR3 sequence: CASSSEFGQDSNQPQHF. CDR3 nucleotide sequence: TGTGCCAGCAGCTCCGAATTCGGACAGGATAGCAATCAGCCCCAGCATTTT.

The chain has TRBV5-1 and TRBJ1-5, with TRBD1 identical over 8 bases. V trimming: 3 bases; J trimming: 4 bases; junction bases outside the gene matches: 6. This CDR3 contains 15 residues. Germline-derived CDR1 and CDR2 are SGHRS and YFSETQ. CDR3 region: CASSSDREWNQPQHF. The CDR3 bases are TGCGCCAGCAGCTCGGACAGGGAGTGGAATCAGCCCCAGCATTTT.

This clone was recorded a few times. V is TRBV4-3 and J is TRBJ1-1; D is perhaps TRBD1 (5 bases). Trimming stripped 0 bases from V and 8 bases from J, with 10 bases between. This CDR3 region has 13 residues. Germline values: CDR1 LGHNA, CDR2 YSLEER. Here the CDR3 DNA reads TGCGCCAGCAGCCAAGATTCACAGGCAGAAGCTTTCTTT. Translation: CASSQDSQAEAFF.

This clone was observed a single time. This rearrangement joins TRBV5-8 to TRBJ2-1; 9 bases agree with TRBD2. Losses at the gene ends were 0 bases for V and 5 bases for J; bases not matched to a gene: 6. The CDR3 spans 16 residues. Germline-derived CDR1 and CDR2 are SGHTS and YDEGEE. CDR3 nucleotides: TGTGCCAGCAGCTTGGGTGGTAGCGGGAGCCACAATGAGCAGTTCTTC. Protein: CASSLGGSGSHNEQFF.

The chain uses TRBV5-1 and TRBJ1-1; unclear D gene. The CDR3 has 13 amino acids. From germline, CDR1 is SGHRS and CDR2 YFSETQ. Trimming took 4 bases from V and 1 from J, leaving 8 bases between them. The CDR3 DNA is TGCGCCAGCAGCGGACGGGGGAACACTGAAGCTTTCTTT. It yields the protein CASSGRGNTEAFF.

The chain has TRBV6-2 or TRBV6-3 and TRBJ2-5, with TRBD2 matching 10 bases. Germline V gene lookup returns CDR1 MNHEY and CDR2 SVGEGT. CDR3 length: 15 residues. Germline trimming cut 5 bases from V and 4 bases from J; bases unmatched to any gene: 7. CDR3 region: CASSGLAANRETQYF. The CDR3 DNA reads TGTGCCAGCAGTGGACTAGCGGCGAACCGAGAGACCCAGTACTTC.

The chain has TRBV7-9 and TRBJ2-2; D might be TRBD2 (5 bases). CDR1 is SEHNR, CDR2 FQNEAQ, per germline (reference sequence). This CDR3 is 14 amino acids long. Trimming left V 5 bases short and J 6 bases short, with 13 bases between. The CDR3 loop is CASSHFRGPGELFF. The CDR3 DNA follows: TGTGCCAGCAGCCACTTTCGAGGGCCCGGGGAGCTGTTTTTT.

This chain joins TRBV19 and TRBJ2-7; 12 nucleotides line up with TRBD2. The V gene's germline CDR1 is LNHDA and CDR2 SQIVND (reference sequence). The CDR3 spans 14 residues. Trimming at V came to 5 bases and at J to 7 bases, leaving 6 bases not matched to a gene. The CDR3 here is CASSSSGRAGEQYF. The CDR3, as DNA: TGTGCCAGTAGTTCTAGCGGGAGGGCCGGAGAGCAGTACTTC.

The chain uses TRBV4-1 and TRBJ2-7, with TRBD2 matching over 12 bases. J was trimmed by 6 bases and V by 3 bases; bases with no gene match: 9. CDR1 is MGHRA and CDR2 is YSYEKL in the germline V gene. The CDR3 has 16 residues. The CDR3 here is CASSHLSSGRAPEQYF. The CDR3, as DNA: TGCGCCAGCAGCCACCTGTCTAGCGGGAGGGCACCCGAGCAGTACTTC.

J is TRBJ2-1 and V is TRBV19; 8 nucleotides line up with TRBD2. V lost 5 bases to trimming and J lost 7 bases; unmatched junction nucleotides: 10. Germline CDR1 reads LNHDA; CDR2 reads SQIVND (reference sequence). CDR3 length: 15 residues. The CDR3 DNA reads TGTGCCAGTAGTCACGACAGCGGGAGTCCGAATGAGCAGTTCTTC. Translation: CASSHDSGSPNEQFF.

The genes are TRBV27 and TRBJ1-2; D is undetermined. V shed 0 bases and J shed 2 bases, with 10 bases lying between them. CDR1 is MNHEY and CDR2 is SMNVEV in the germline V gene (reference sequence). This CDR3 is built from 15 residues. The DNA for the CDR3 is TGTGCCAGCAGTTTATCCGGACTGATAAACTATGGCTACACCTTC. The encoded protein is CASSLSGLINYGYTF.

V and J are TRBV7-9 and TRBJ1-6; 8 nucleotides match TRBD1. The germline gives CDR1 SEHNR, CDR2 FQNEAQ (reference sequence). The CDR3 has 17 residues. With 0 bases clipped from V and 7 bases from J, the junction kept 8 bases outside the gene matches. CDR3 bases: TGTGCCAGCAGCTTAGCCAGGACAGGGTTGTTCAATTCACCCCTCCACTTT. Translating it yields CASSLARTGLFNSPLHF.

In its sample, this clone was seen a few times. Here the CDR3 DNA reads TGTGCCAGCAGTTACTCTTCGACTAGCGGTGAGCAGTTCTTC. This encodes CASSYSSTSGEQFF. The chain employs TRBV6-5 and TRBJ2-1; TRBD2 matches at 9 bases. Germline CDR1 MNHEY, CDR2 SVGAGI. V shed 0 bases, J shed 9 bases, and the junction held 3 bases outside the gene matches. The CDR3 contains 14 residues.

The V gene is TRBV20-1, the J gene TRBJ2-7; D gene ambiguous. The CDR3 covers 10 residues. The germline V gene encodes CDR1 DFQATT and CDR2 SNEGSKA (reference sequence). V was trimmed by 6 bases and J by 6 bases, leaving 9 bases between them. Here the CDR3 reads CSAWRGEQYF. CDR3 bases: TGCAGTGCATGGCGAGGCGAGCAGTACTTC.

The rearrangement joins TRBV28 to TRBJ1-1, with 8 bases matching TRBD1. Germline V gene sequence: CDR1 MDHEN, CDR2 SYDVKM. V trimming: 6 bases; J trimming: 6 bases; junction bases outside the gene matches: 18. There are 17 residues in the CDR3. Here the CDR3 reads CASSRWGGRTGLPEAFF. The CDR3 region has the DNA TGTGCCAGCAGCCGCTGGGGGGGAAGGACAGGGCTCCCTGAAGCTTTCTTT.

V gene TRBV5-1 combines with J gene TRBJ1-1; D might be TRBD1 (6 bases). Germline V lookup: CDR1 SGHRS, CDR2 YFSETQ. The CDR3 runs 19 residues. Trimming pared 0 bases from V and 2 bases from J, leaving 23 bases between. In DNA, the CDR3 is TGCGCCAGCAGCTTGGAGGGCCCGCGGGGGCCCGGGGGAAACACTGAAGCTTTCTTT. This translates into CASSLEGPRGPGGNTEAFF.

V is TRBV19 and J is TRBJ1-2; TRBD1 is a possible D gene (5 bases). CDR3 size: 12 residues. The germline gives CDR1 LNHDA, CDR2 SQIVND (reference sequence). Trimming shortened V by 8 bases and J by 4 bases, and 11 bases separated the two germline ends. The CDR3 region is CASGDRTYGYTF. The DNA of the CDR3 is TGTGCCAGTGGAGACAGAACCTATGGCTACACCTTC.

This chain links TRBV11-2 with TRBJ2-5, with TRBD2 identical over 8 bases. The CDR3 runs to 17 residues. The trim removed 2 bases at V and 7 bases at J, leaving 15 bases unmatched. Germline V gene data show CDR1 as SGHAT and CDR2 as FQNNGV. The chain's CDR3 is CASSLFLSGGPLGTQYF. The CDR3 DNA is TGTGCCAGCAGCTTATTTCTTTCGGGAGGGCCGCTCGGGACCCAGTACTTC.

V gene TRBV5-1 combines with J gene TRBJ2-3, with 11 bases aligning to TRBD2. The CDR3 runs to 18 residues. V was clipped by 5 bases and J by 4 bases; unmatched bases: 15. From germline, CDR1 is SGHRS and CDR2 YFSETQ. The CDR3, as DNA: TGCGCCAGCAGTCCCGGGTTATTTAGCGGGAGGGGGTCAGATACGCAGTATTTT. This gives the protein CASSPGLFSGRGSDTQYF.

The V call is TRBV4-1, the J call TRBJ2-1, with D perhaps matching TRBD1 (5 bases). The CDR3 extends over 14 amino acids. The V gene lost 1 base and the J gene lost 4 bases, with 8 bases spanning the gap. Looked up from germline, CDR1 is MGHRA and CDR2 is YSYEKL. The DNA for the CDR3 is TGCGCCAGCAGCCAAGGGACAACTTACAATGAGCAGTTCTTC. Translating gives CASSQGTTYNEQFF.

V gene TRBV6-4 combines with J gene TRBJ2-7, with 10 bases fitting TRBD2. Per the germline V gene, CDR1 is MRHNA and CDR2 is SNTAGT. The V segment lost 3 bases and the J segment 7 bases; nucleotides outside the gene matches: 9. The CDR3 covers 15 residues. The CDR3 DNA follows: TGTGCCAGCAGTGATTTAGCGGGAGGTCATTGGGAGCAGTACTTC. Encoded protein: CASSDLAGGHWEQYF.

The V gene is TRBV28, the J gene TRBJ1-3; TRBD1 matches at 10 bases. The germline V gene has CDR1 MDHEN and CDR2 SYDVKM. The CDR3 length is 15 residues. Unmatched junction bases numbered 4, after V lost 6 bases and J lost 2 bases. CDR3 bases: TGTGCCAGCAGCCCAGGGACAGGGGCTGGAAACACCATATATTTT. This translates into CASSPGTGAGNTIYF.

V is TRBV5-8 and J is TRBJ2-1; 16 positions match TRBD2. V trimming: 4 bases; J trimming: 2 bases; junction bases outside the gene matches: 6. The CDR3 contains 18 residues. Germline V gene sequence: CDR1 SGHTS, CDR2 YDEGEE. DNA of the CDR3: TGTGCCAGCAGCCCCCTGGGACTAGCGGGAGGGGCCTACAATGAGCAGTTCTTC. Its protein product is CASSPLGLAGGAYNEQFF. Using reference TRBV5-8 and TRBJ2-1 for the parts outside the CDR3, the full variable domain is EAGVTQSPTHLIKTRGQQATLRCSPISGHTSVYWYQQALGLGLQFLLWYDEGEERNRGNFPPRFSGRQFPNYSSELNVNALELEDSALYLCASSPLGLAGGAYNEQFFGPGTRLTVL.

CDR3 residues: CSVEGLPTVWADTQYF. DNA for the CDR3: TGCAGCGTGGAGGGGCTTCCCACGGTGTGGGCAGATACGCAGTATTTT. The chain uses TRBV29-1 and TRBJ2-3; D perhaps matches TRBD2 (6 bases). Germline V lookup: CDR1 SQVTM, CDR2 ANQGSEA. V was pared by 6 bases and J by 4 bases, with 23 bases between. This CDR3 region has 16 residues.

The rearrangement links TRBV6-6 to TRBJ2-2, with a tentative D call TRBD2 (5 bases). V was shortened by 4 bases and J by 7 bases, with 13 bases between the two germline ends. There are 14 residues in the CDR3. Looked up from germline, CDR1 is MNHNY and CDR2 is SVGAGI (reference sequence). CDR3 in amino acids: CASSSLAGVGELFF. The CDR3 region has the DNA TGTGCCAGCAGTTCTCTAGCTGGGGTCGGGGAGCTGTTTTTT.

DNA of the CDR3: TGTGCCAGCAGAAGACAGGGGGGTACGGAGACCCAGTACTTC. Its protein is CASRRQGGTETQYF. The V call is TRBV2, the J call TRBJ2-5; TRBD1 matches 9 bases. The CDR3 contains 14 residues. CDR1 and CDR2 (germline): SNHLY, FYNNEI. V shed 6 bases and J 5 bases; nucleotides not matched to a gene: 7.

The J gene is TRBJ2-7, the V gene TRBV5-5; TRBD1 is a possible D gene (6 bases). Germline values: CDR1 SGHKS, CDR2 YYEKEE (reference sequence). The CDR3 totals 14 residues. V was trimmed by 4 bases and J by 4 bases, leaving 15 bases between them. CDR3 region: CASSRKTGSYEQYF. The CDR3 nucleotides are TGTGCCAGCAGCCGGAAGACAGGTTCGTACGAGCAGTACTTC.